This T cell receptor beta chain was captured in a study of CD4 T cells in relation to SARS-CoV-2 and coronaviruses (dated by TCRdb to the early 2020s). Background on the whole study: A median age of about 39 years, with a range of roughly 20 to 75 years, was recorded for the full convalescent cohort of over ten patients. The Adaptive Biotechnologies TCR-sequencing kit was used to sequence samples from three pre-COVID donors and the naive versus memory experiments, while other data came from Illumina-based sequencing. The roughly twelve convalescent patients included 8 males and 4 females; two subjects were Hispanic. Patient-derived lymphoblastoid cell lines were used to map the HLA restriction of shared crossreactive spike epitopes. At the level of individual TCR clonotypes, the study measured memory CD4+ T cell crossreactivity between SARS-CoV-2 spike protein and common cold coronavirus spike proteins. A different TCR-beta assay, based on Illumina, was used to sequence expansion assays from other donors in the study. Broader findings and caveats from the paper: Compared with monoreactive clones, crossreactive clones had significantly weaker SARS-CoV-2-driven expansion, a result consistent with antigenic imprinting. Memory CD4+ clonotypes crossrecognizing SARS-CoV-2 and at least one common cold coronavirus spike were found in roughly three fifths of donors. Small numbers of patients and of tested TCRs limited the study. Since the crossreactivity analysis centred on spike protein, crossreactivity against other viral proteins was not assessed. No donor contributed both pre-pandemic and post-infection samples, which limited tracing the source of pre-existing responses. Sequencing naive versus memory cells indicated that the assay picks up memory recall responses, not primary responses primed during culture.

V ends up 5 bases short and J 7 bases short, with an unmatched junction base count of 14. CDR1 SNHLY and CDR2 FYNNEI were looked up in the germline V gene. The CDR3 sequence holds 16 residues, the cysteine and phenylalanine included. The CDR3 DNA has 48 bases and is translated from base 1. Naive and memory CD4+ T cells were separated from cryopreserved PBMCs by CD4 enrichment followed by EasySep naive CD4+ T cell enrichment. Ficoll-Paque PLUS gradient centrifugation was used to isolate PBMCs from either whole blood or leukapheresis product. The PBMCs went either fresh into the expansion assay or into cryopreservation at -140 degrees C. The QIAamp Micro DNA Kit was used to extract genomic DNA from the CD4+ T cells. With regard to this clone: Its antigen remains undetermined. Per-base quality was not reported, and no clone a single base away is much larger than it.

Deep-resolution immunoSEQ TCR-beta sequencing was performed on DNA from uncultured naive and memory CD4+ T cells. From the authors' description of their analysis: During preprocessing, nonproductive sequences were removed, along with CDR3s that did not begin with C, did not end with F or W, or were shorter than 7 amino acids. Cultured and uncultured naive and memory CD4+ repertoires were searched for previously identified spike- and CEF-reactive CDR3s. Pairwise Levenshtein distance, computed with the stringdist R package after three terminal residues were trimmed from each end, was used as the measure of CDR3 homology. Held by TCRdb, this immuneACCESS table contains in-frame sequences only and omits some clones. Under half of the omission traces to an unresolved V gene where checked; the cause of the rest is unknown. Clone size and the V and J calls come from that table; the DNA yielded D and trimming. In all, the sample holds around 37,000 clones, and roughly 88% of those were seen once. 3% to 3.5% of the sample is held by the ten biggest clonotypes.

The specimen sequenced was memory CD4+ T cells from PBMCs. Taken with the paper, the label for cell subset or site translates to: memory (non-naive) CD4+ T cells. This clonotype was sampled from an adult with COVID-19. Recombination connected TRBV2 to TRBJ1-5, with 7 bases matching TRBD1. The bases read TGTGCCAGCAGTTCCGCAGGGGGGGGGAGGAAGCAGCCCCAGCATTTT. Its amino acids are CASSSAGGGRKQPQHF.